The 26 T cell receptor beta chains reported below all come from one sample, sequenced in a study of neurological immune-mediated disorders. TCRdb re-analysed the 5' RACE reads in MiXCR, keeping a single row per CDR3 protein. The table has approximately 66,000 distinct CDR3 sequences, roughly 4.5% seen once. Sequencing was done on a sample of PBMCs. All receptors come from a young man with multiple sclerosis.

This clonotype was counted ten times or more. The chain is built from TRBV10-2 and TRBJ2-7, with a tentative D call TRBD2 (6 bases). The CDR3 is made up of 14 amino acids. V was cut by 6 bases and J by 3 bases, with 15 bases left in between. From germline, CDR1 is WSHSY and CDR2 SAAADI. CDR3 DNA: TGCGCCAGCAGGAAGACTAGGAAACACTACGAGCAGTACGTC. This gives the protein CASRKTRKHYEQYV.

This clonotype was recorded many times. The chain joins TRBV12-3 or TRBV12-4 to TRBJ2-1; D is tentatively TRBD1 or TRBD2 (5 bases each). CDR3 length: 13 amino acids. Trimming cost V 6 bases and J 3 bases, with 9 bases left between them. The CDR3 protein is CASRRGSYNEQFF. DNA for the CDR3: TGTGCCAGCAGACGGGGCAGCTACAATGAGCAGTTCTTC.

The chain joins TRBV18 to TRBJ1-1; possibly TRBD1 for D (6 bases). CDR1 is KGHSH, CDR2 LQKENI, per germline. The V end was cut by 4 bases, the J end by 0 bases, with 12 bases between. This CDR3 comprises 15 residues. The CDR3 loop is CASSRDGGLNTEAFF. CDR3 nucleotide sequence: TGTGCCAGCTCACGAGACGGGGGCCTGAACACTGAAGCTTTCTTT.

This clonotype is labeled medium-sized. The chain recombines TRBV20-1 with TRBJ1-1, with 7 bases lining up with TRBD1. Per the germline V gene, CDR1 is DFQATT and CDR2 is SNEGSKA (reference sequence). Losses at the gene ends were 2 bases for V and 3 bases for J; bases not matched to a gene: 0. This CDR3 region has 12 residues. This CDR3 reads CSARQGDTEAFF. The CDR3 region has the DNA TGCAGTGCTAGACAGGGGGACACTGAAGCTTTCTTT.

Worth noting for this clonotype: Germline and junction disagree at one end, which may indicate a read error. The V call is TRBV28, the J call TRBJ1-5; no clear D. This CDR3 contains 13 residues. Looked up from germline, CDR1 is MDHEN and CDR2 is SYDVKM. CDR3: CASSWYRNQPQNF. The DNA for the CDR3 is TGTGCCAGCAGTTGGTACAGAAATCAGCCCCAGAATTTT. Filled out from reference TRBV28 and TRBJ1-5, the complete variable domain reads DVKVTQSSRYLVKRTGEKVFLECVQDMDHENMFWYRQDPGLGLRLIYFSYDVKMKEKGDIPEGYSVSREKKERFSLILESASTNQTSMYLCASSWYRNQPQNFGDGTRLSIL.

There are a few counts of this clonotype. CDR3 in amino acids: CASSPTRTRSAYEQYV. CDR3 nucleotide sequence: TGTGCCAGCAGCCCCACCAGGACGCGGTCGGCCTACGAGCAGTACGTC. The chain links TRBV2 to TRBJ2-7, with D hard to call. Trimming stripped 6 bases from V and 2 bases from J, with 20 bases between. Germline assignment: CDR1 SNHLY and CDR2 FYNNEI. The CDR3 loop spans 16 amino acids.

Ten or more counts support this clonotype. The chain links TRBV3-1 to TRBJ2-7; D call uncertain. Trimming stripped 6 bases from V and 3 bases from J, with 6 bases between. Germline lookup yields CDR1 LGHDT and CDR2 YNNKEL (reference sequence). This CDR3 is 11 amino acids long. CDR3 in DNA: TGTGCCAGCAGGACCGTCTACGAGCAGTACTTC. Protein product: CASRTVYEQYF.

This clonotype was recorded at least ten times. This chain joins TRBV5-1 and TRBJ1-4; the D gene is possibly TRBD1 (6 bases). The V and J ends lost 5 bases and 5 bases respectively, with 10 bases between them. This CDR3 spans 13 amino acids. Germline assignment: CDR1 SGHRS and CDR2 YFSETQ. The chain's CDR3 is CASRRTDNEKLFF. DNA of the CDR3: TGCGCCAGCAGACGGACAGACAATGAAAAACTGTTTTTT.

This clonotype has a count of ten or more. The genes are TRBV7-7 and TRBJ2-7; D possibly uses TRBD1 or TRBD2 (5 bases each). Trimming removed 1 base at V and 2 bases at J, with 12 bases between. The germline gives CDR1 SSHAT, CDR2 FNYEAQ (reference sequence). This CDR3 comprises 15 residues. As DNA, the CDR3 is TGTGCCAGCAGCTTAGGGGACGGACGCACCTACGAGCAGTACTTC. Its protein is CASSLGDGRTYEQYF.

This clonotype was seen at least ten times. The chain recombines TRBV20-1 with TRBJ2-3; D might be TRBD2 (6 bases). The CDR3 has 16 residues. The V end lost 1 base, the J end lost 0 bases, and 14 bases lay between the germline ends. Germline V CDR1 and CDR2: DFQATT, SNEGSKA (reference sequence). The CDR3 spells CSARGRLVWSTDTQYF. The CDR3 region has the DNA TGCAGTGCTAGAGGGAGACTAGTTTGGAGCACAGATACGCAGTATTTT.

Many counts were recorded for this clonotype. This chain uses TRBV7-3 with TRBJ2-1; maybe TRBD2 (6 bases). Trimming removed 4 bases from V and 6 bases from J, with 13 bases in between. CDR1 is SGHTA, CDR2 FQGTGA, per germline. The CDR3 is made up of 14 amino acids. CDR3 sequence reads: CASSSGVGPNEQFF. The CDR3 DNA sequence: TGTGCCAGCAGCTCGGGGGTAGGGCCCAATGAGCAGTTCTTC.

On this clonotype: A much more abundant neighbour one base away suggests this may be a read error. The rearrangement joins TRBV29-1 to TRBJ2-1, with D possibly matching TRBD2 (7 bases). The germline V gene has CDR1 SQVTM and CDR2 ANQGSEA. The V and J ends lost 5 bases and 2 bases respectively, with 13 bases between them. The CDR3 is made up of 14 amino acids. The CDR3 DNA reads TGCAGCGTTTTGGGGGGGCTTACCTACAATGAGCAGTTCTTC. Its protein is CSVLGGLTYNEQFF.

This clonotype was observed at least ten times. The CDR3 loop is CASSFEQTNTEAFF. CDR3 DNA: TGCGCCAGCAGCTTCGAACAGACTAACACTGAAGCTTTCTTT. The chain employs TRBV5-1 and TRBJ1-1, with D uncertain. Germline assignment: CDR1 SGHRS and CDR2 YFSETQ. The CDR3 extends over 14 amino acids. V lost 2 bases to trimming and J lost 2 bases, with 10 bases between them.

This clonotype was recorded many times. The chain is built from TRBV5-1 and TRBJ2-3; 7 nucleotides agree with TRBD2. This CDR3 has 15 amino acids. Germline V lookup: CDR1 SGHRS, CDR2 YFSETQ. V dropped 4 bases and J dropped 0; count of bases not matched to a gene: 5. The CDR3 nucleotides read TGCGCCAGCAGCCCGGGAGGCCGGAGCACAGATACGCAGTATTTT. Encoded protein: CASSPGGRSTDTQYF.

There are many counts of this clonotype. The rearrangement uses TRBV27 and TRBJ1-2, with D unclear. Trimming left V 6 bases short and J 2 bases short, with 13 bases between. The CDR3 covers 14 residues. Germline-derived CDR1 and CDR2 are MNHEY and SMNVEV (reference sequence). CDR3 nucleotide sequence: TGTGCCAGCAGATACCAGGATGAGAACTATGGCTACACCTTC. Its protein is CASRYQDENYGYTF.

This clonotype appeared a few times. Possible read error: a much larger clone is one base away. This rearrangement joins TRBV6-1 to TRBJ1-5; TRBD1 agrees at 9 bases. The CDR3 consists of 13 residues. V shed 8 bases and J 5 bases; nucleotides not matched to a gene: 4. Germline assignment: CDR1 MNHNS and CDR2 SASEGT. This CDR3 is CASRDRDDQPQHF. The CDR3 region has the DNA TGTGCCAGCCGGGACAGGGATGATCAGCCCCAGCATTTT.

This clonotype occurred many times. The chain employs TRBV5-1 and TRBJ2-1; 7 bases map to TRBD1. Trimming at V came to 3 bases and at J to 4 bases, leaving 13 bases not matched to a gene. Germline V gene lookup returns CDR1 SGHRS and CDR2 YFSETQ. The CDR3 sequence is 17 residues long. This CDR3 is CASSSHKTGQKYNEQFF. The CDR3 region has the DNA TGCGCCAGCAGCTCCCACAAAACGGGACAGAAATACAATGAGCAGTTCTTC. Filled out from reference TRBV5-1 and TRBJ2-1, the complete variable domain reads KAGVTQTPRYLIKTRGQQVTLSCSPISGHRSVSWYQQTPGQGLQFLFEYFSETQRNKGNFPGRFSGRQFSNSRSEMNVSTLELGDSALYLCASSSHKTGQKYNEQFFGPGTRLTVL.

This clonotype was seen at least ten times. The chain couples TRBV27 to TRBJ1-2; D is unclear. Germline-derived CDR1 and CDR2 are MNHEY and SMNVEV (reference sequence). This CDR3 spans 15 amino acids. V lost 5 bases, J lost 4 bases, and 17 bases lay in between. The CDR3: CASSPAGRTFYGYTF. The DNA for the CDR3 is TGTGCCAGCAGTCCGGCGGGCAGGACGTTCTATGGCTACACCTTC.

This clonotype was recorded at least ten times. The chain employs TRBV5-1 and TRBJ1-2; D is possibly TRBD1 (6 bases). Germline CDR1 is SGHRS and CDR2 is YFSETQ. This CDR3 has 14 amino acids. V lost 4 bases to trimming and J lost 3 bases, with 13 bases between them. The CDR3 nucleotides read TGCGCCAGCAGCCCCCAGGGGCGAGACTATGGCTACACCTTC. Protein sequence: CASSPQGRDYGYTF.

This clonotype was found many times. J is TRBJ2-5 and V is TRBV9; D is ambiguous. Germline CDR1 is SGDLS and CDR2 is YYNGEE. The V gene lost 4 bases and the J gene lost 5 bases, with 12 bases spanning the gap. This CDR3 is 13 amino acids long. In DNA form, the CDR3 reads TGTGCCAGCAGCATGGACGTTCGGGAGACCCAGTACTTC. Its protein product is CASSMDVRETQYF.

There are many counts of this clonotype. The J gene is TRBJ1-1, the V gene TRBV5-1; D is unresolved. The CDR3 spans 11 residues. With 3 bases removed from V and 3 bases from J, the gap between germline ends came to 3 bases. Looked up from germline, CDR1 is SGHRS and CDR2 is YFSETQ. The CDR3 DNA reads as TGCGCCAGCAGCTCCGACACTGAAGCTTTCTTT. This gives the protein CASSSDTEAFF.

This clonotype was observed many times. The chain carries TRBV27 and TRBJ2-5, with TRBD1 identical over 10 bases. Germline V gene lookup returns CDR1 MNHEY and CDR2 SMNVEV (reference sequence). Losses at the gene ends were 6 bases for V and 5 bases for J; bases not matched to a gene: 12. The CDR3 is made up of 16 amino acids. The CDR3 is CASSLLGQGTGETQYF. CDR3 coding DNA: TGTGCCAGCAGCCTCCTGGGACAGGGGACGGGGGAGACCCAGTACTTC.

This clonotype was found many times. This sequence joins TRBV20-1 and TRBJ1-4; D may be TRBD1 (5 bases). The germline V and J ends were trimmed by 5 bases and 3 bases, with 13 bases remaining between them. The germline V gene has CDR1 DFQATT and CDR2 SNEGSKA (reference sequence). The CDR3 loop spans 14 amino acids. The CDR3 is CSADAGGSNEKLFF. CDR3 nucleotides: TGCAGTGCTGATGCCGGGGGGTCTAATGAAAAACTGTTTTTT.

This chain uses TRBV12-3 or TRBV12-4 with TRBJ1-5; D is uncertain. The CDR3 consists of 12 residues. Trimming took 5 bases from V and 4 from J, leaving 6 bases between them. The CDR3 sequence: CASSLQNQPQHF. The CDR3 DNA sequence: TGTGCCAGCAGTCTGCAGAATCAGCCCCAGCATTTT.

This clonotype came up once. The V call is TRBV27, the J call TRBJ2-3; possibly TRBD2 for D (5 bases). Trimming removed 4 bases at V and 6 bases at J, with 11 bases between. The germline CDR1 and CDR2 sequences are MNHEY and SMNVEV (reference sequence). The CDR3 length is 13 residues. CDR3 residues: CASSSLGEDTQYF. CDR3 coding DNA: TGTGCCAGCAGTTCTCTCGGGGAGGATACGCAGTATTTT.

This clonotype appeared many times. The chain has TRBV20-1 and TRBJ1-2, with D uncertain. The CDR3 has 16 amino acids. Germline-derived CDR1 and CDR2 are DFQATT and SNEGSKA (reference sequence). Trimming removed 5 bases at V and 2 bases at J, with 21 bases between. Here the CDR3 DNA reads TGCAGTGCTCCGAGCGGACGGAGCATAACAAACTATGGCTACACCTTC. It specifies CSAPSGRSITNYGYTF.